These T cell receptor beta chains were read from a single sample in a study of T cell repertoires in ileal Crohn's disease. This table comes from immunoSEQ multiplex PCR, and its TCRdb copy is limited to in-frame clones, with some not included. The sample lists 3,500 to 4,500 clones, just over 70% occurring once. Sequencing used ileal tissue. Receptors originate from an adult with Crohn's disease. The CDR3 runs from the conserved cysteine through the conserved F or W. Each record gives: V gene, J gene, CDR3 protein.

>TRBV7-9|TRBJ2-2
CASSLITAGGLTGELFF
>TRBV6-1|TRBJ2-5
CASSDSAGETQYF
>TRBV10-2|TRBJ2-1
CASSEELWREREQFF
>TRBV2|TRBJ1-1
CASSEARGPSTFF
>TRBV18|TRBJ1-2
CASSLTENLNYGYTF
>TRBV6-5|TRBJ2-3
CASSLSAGRTDTQYF
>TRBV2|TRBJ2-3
CASSADRAPTDTQYF
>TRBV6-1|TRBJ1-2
CASSPGTGVNYGYTF
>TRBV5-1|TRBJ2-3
CASKLNKDRDASSTDTQYF
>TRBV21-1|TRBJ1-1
CASSPRQGGEAFF